Sequencing of this T cell receptor beta chain was carried out in a study of tumor and adjacent non-tumor tissue in lung cancer. Study-level points and caveats: Tumor tissue had significantly higher TCR diversity than normal lung.

The library came from three nested PCR rounds adapted from ARM-PCR protocols. TCRdb redid the calling of the multiplex PCR reads with MiXCR, one entry per CDR3 protein. This sample has tens of thousands of distinct CDR3 sequences, with about 70% found just once. No cell sorting was done before RNA was extracted from the tissue. This non-tumor lung sample came from over 3 cm beyond the tumor edge. Germline V gives CDR1 SQVTM, CDR2 ANQGSEA. The CDR3 contains 14 residues. A word on this clonotype: The antigen is not known. At one of its ends the junction is not consistent with the germline gene, which may arise from a read error.

This chain connects TRBV29-1 to TRBJ2-3; either TRBD1 or TRBD2 may fit D (5 bases each). The sequence was obtained from a woman in her sixties or seventies with non-small cell lung cancer. The sample comprised distant non-tumor lung tissue. Here the CDR3 reads CSVAQLGETDMQYF. The CDR3 nucleotides are TGCAGTGTTGCGCAATTGGGGGAGACAGATATGCAGTATTTT.